This TCR beta chain was obtained from a study of blood T cells in healthy people across ages. Notes on the study in general: Greater diversity and more naive CD4+ cells were seen in long-lived donors than in aged donors.

Regarding this clonotype: Its antigen is undetermined.

Trimming cost V 2 bases and J 2 bases, with 9 bases left between them. CDR3 length: 15 amino acids. Primers used in a second PCR of roughly 7 to 11 cycles were a sample-barcoded 5' primer and a J-beta primer mix. The authors tagged each cDNA molecule using a template-switch adaptor with 12 random nucleotides. TCRdb re-analysed the 5' RACE reads in MiXCR, keeping a single row per CDR3 protein. In the table there are some 710,000 distinct CDR3 sequences, 22% of which are singletons. The people who gave samples were healthy Caucasians from Russia, aged roughly 6 to 100. The sample was blood. This TCR came from a man between 65 and 85 years old in good health. This chain links TRBV12-3 or TRBV12-4 with TRBJ2-2; tentatively, D is TRBD2 (6 bases). The CDR3 bases are TGTGCCAGCAGTTTATGGGACTCCAACACCGGGGAGCTGTTTTTT. Amino acid sequence: CASSLWDSNTGELFF.